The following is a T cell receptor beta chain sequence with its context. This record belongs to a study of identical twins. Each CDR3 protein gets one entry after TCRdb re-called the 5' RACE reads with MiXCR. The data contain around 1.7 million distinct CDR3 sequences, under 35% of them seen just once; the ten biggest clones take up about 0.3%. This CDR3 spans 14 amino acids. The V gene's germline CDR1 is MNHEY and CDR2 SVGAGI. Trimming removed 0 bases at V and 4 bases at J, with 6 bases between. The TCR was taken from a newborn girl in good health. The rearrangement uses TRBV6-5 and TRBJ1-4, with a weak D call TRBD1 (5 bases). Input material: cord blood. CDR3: CASSYSTVNEKLFF. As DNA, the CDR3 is TGTGCCAGCAGTTACTCGACAGTTAATGAAAAACTGTTTTTT.